The 25 T cell receptor beta chains presented below share a single source sample, sequenced in a study of shared clonotypes between healthy human individuals. The naive CD8 subset, CD45RO-negative cells positively selected for CCR7, excluded terminally differentiated effector memory CD45RA+ cells. The assay was immunoSEQ multiplex PCR, and TCRdb's table has in-frame clones only and misses some. Seen here are roughly 2,000,000 clones, 90% to 95% observed once, and the top ten hold more than 1.5%. The sequencing sample was made of naive CD8+ T cells from PBMCs. The receptors originated from a young man in good health. Some clones in this sample may be carry-over from other donors' samples.

Only one count was recorded for this clone. The chain combines TRBV29-1 with TRBJ2-7; no firm D call. The CDR3 totals 12 residues. V shed 4 bases and J shed 6 bases, with 13 bases lying between them. CDR1 and CDR2 (germline): SQVTM, ANQGSEA. The CDR3 DNA sequence: TGCAGCGTTGCGTGGCAGAGAGGCGAGCAGTACTTC. As protein: CSVAWQRGEQYF.

This chain uses TRBV13 with TRBJ1-2; D possibly corresponds to TRBD1 (5 bases). CDR3 size: 13 residues. The ends were cut back, 4 bases at V and 4 bases at J, with 10 bases in the middle. Germline V gene sequence: CDR1 PRHDT, CDR2 FYEKMQ (reference sequence). Here the CDR3 reads CASSSGTSYGYTF. CDR3 nucleotide sequence: TGTGCCAGCAGCTCCGGGACTTCCTATGGCTACACCTTC.

This clone was observed once. This chain connects TRBV2 to TRBJ1-1; D unresolved. Germline values: CDR1 SNHLY, CDR2 FYNNEI. This CDR3 region has 11 residues. V was trimmed by 10 bases and J by 4 bases, leaving 10 bases between them. Here the CDR3 reads CAKDFGTEAFF. In DNA form, the CDR3 reads TGTGCCAAGGACTTTGGCACTGAAGCTTTCTTT.

This clone is a singleton in its sample. The chain is built from TRBV7-9 and TRBJ1-5; D gene uncertain. Germline V lookup: CDR1 SEHNR, CDR2 FQNEAQ (reference sequence). V was pared by 5 bases and J by 7 bases, with 9 bases between. The CDR3 consists of 12 residues. This CDR3 is CASSQGRQPQHF. The CDR3 DNA sequence: TGTGCCAGCAGCCAAGGACGCCAGCCCCAGCATTTT.

This rearrangement joins TRBV2 to TRBJ2-2; TRBD1 might be the D (5 bases). The CDR3 loop spans 15 amino acids. Trimming stripped 8 bases from V and 5 bases from J, with 18 bases between. CDR1 is SNHLY, CDR2 FYNNEI, per germline. The CDR3 nucleotides read TGTGCCAGCCCCCTCGGGTCAGGGAATACCGGGGAGCTGTTTTTT. This gives the protein CASPLGSGNTGELFF.

The genes are TRBV19 and TRBJ2-4; D may match TRBD1 or TRBD2 (5 bases each). The CDR3 has 16 amino acids. Trimming stripped 1 base from V and 8 bases from J, with 18 bases between. Germline V gene sequence: CDR1 LNHDA, CDR2 SQIVND (reference sequence). The CDR3 bases are TGTGCCAGTAGTATAGGTCCGGGACCAAGTGGCGACATTCAGTACTTC. This translates into CASSIGPGPSGDIQYF. Drawing the rest from reference TRBV19 and TRBJ2-4, the complete variable domain is DGGITQSPKYLFRKEGQNVTLSCEQNLNHDAMYWYRQDPGQGLRLIYYSQIVNDFQKGDIAEGYSVSREKKESFPLTVTSAQKNPTAFYLCASSIGPGPSGDIQYFGAGTRLSVL.

The V and J genes are TRBV5-1 and TRBJ2-5, with TRBD2 matching over 11 bases. The CDR3 runs to 14 residues. CDR1 is SGHRS, CDR2 YFSETQ, per germline. V lost 9 bases to trimming and J lost 2 bases; unmatched junction nucleotides: 6. CDR3 DNA: TGCGCCACCGGACTAGCGGGCGTTCAAGAGACCCAGTACTTC. Its translation: CATGLAGVQETQYF.

The rearrangement links TRBV28 to TRBJ2-7; 9 bases are shared with TRBD1. CDR3 length: 16 amino acids. The trim removed 6 bases at V and 0 bases at J, leaving 9 bases unmatched. Germline V gene data show CDR1 as MDHEN and CDR2 as SYDVKM. The CDR3 region is CASRSPGQGSSYEQYF. DNA for the CDR3: TGTGCCAGCAGATCTCCCGGACAGGGGTCCTCCTACGAGCAGTACTTC.

This rearrangement joins TRBV28 to TRBJ1-2, with TRBD1 identical over 7 bases. Germline V lookup: CDR1 MDHEN, CDR2 SYDVKM. The junction had 9 bases not matched to a gene; V was cut back by 1 base and J by 4 bases. The CDR3 extends over 16 amino acids. The CDR3 DNA sequence: TGTGCCAGCAGTTTATCGGGGGAGGGGGCGGTCTATGGCTACACCTTC. Residues: CASSLSGEGAVYGYTF.

V is TRBV7-9 and J is TRBJ2-7; no clear D gene. There are 16 residues in the CDR3. CDR1 and CDR2 from the germline V gene are SEHNR and FQNEAQ (reference sequence). V lost 8 bases and J 6 bases, leaving 26 bases between the germline ends. The CDR3 region is CASAFQSGPTAPEQYF. In DNA, the CDR3 is TGTGCCAGCGCCTTCCAATCCGGGCCCACGGCGCCCGAGCAGTACTTC.

The sample holds one count of this clone. V and J are TRBV5-6 and TRBJ2-3; 8 bases fit TRBD2. Unmatched junction bases numbered 7, after V lost 4 bases and J lost 3 bases. Germline V gene lookup returns CDR1 SGHDT and CDR2 YYEEEE. The CDR3 has 15 amino acids. The DNA for the CDR3 is TGTGCCAGCAGCCGGAGCGGGAGTGGGACAGATACGCAGTATTTT. This sequence encodes CASSRSGSGTDTQYF.

The V call is TRBV7-6, the J call TRBJ2-1; 8 bases fit TRBD2. Unmatched junction bases numbered 9, after V lost 1 base and J lost 10 bases. The CDR3 is 15 residues long. Germline V CDR1 and CDR2: SGHVS, FNYEAQ. This CDR3 reads CASSLVREVGGEQFF. In DNA, the CDR3 is TGTGCCAGCAGCTTAGTGCGGGAGGTAGGAGGGGAGCAGTTCTTC. Full variable domain (outside the CDR3, taken from reference TRBV7-6 and TRBJ2-1): GAGVSQSPRYKVTKRGQDVALRCDPISGHVSLYWYRQALGQGPEFLTYFNYEAQQDKSGLPNDRFSAERPEGSISTLTIQRTEQRDSAMYRCASSLVREVGGEQFFGPGTRLTVL.

The chain recombines TRBV5-1 with TRBJ2-5; 8 bases line up with TRBD1. This CDR3 is built from 17 residues. With 5 bases clipped from V and 4 bases from J, the junction kept 16 bases outside the gene matches. The germline CDR1 and CDR2 sequences are SGHRS and YFSETQ. The CDR3 DNA is TGCGCCAGCAGTTTCTTATTGGACAGGGTCGTTGGAGAGACCCAGTACTTC. Its translation: CASSFLLDRVVGETQYF.

This sequence joins TRBV9 and TRBJ2-3; possible D gene TRBD2, 5 bases. The CDR3 spans 15 residues. CDR1 and CDR2 (germline): SGDLS, YYNGEE. V lost 0 bases and J 2 bases, leaving 10 bases between the germline ends. Here the CDR3 reads CASSVEDSATDTQYF. CDR3 sequence (DNA): TGTGCCAGCAGCGTAGAAGATAGCGCCACAGATACGCAGTATTTT.

This chain connects TRBV27 to TRBJ2-3; maybe TRBD1 (6 bases). V was shortened by 6 bases and J by 0 bases, with 13 bases between the two germline ends. The CDR3 consists of 15 residues. CDR1 and CDR2 (germline): MNHEY, SMNVEV (reference sequence). The CDR3 reads CASRRDRTSTDTQYF. For the CDR3, the DNA is TGTGCCAGCAGACGCGACAGGACTAGCACAGATACGCAGTATTTT.

V gene TRBV10-3 combines with J gene TRBJ1-3, with 9 bases identical to TRBD1. The junction had 3 bases not matched to a gene; V was cut back by 4 bases and J by 2 bases. This CDR3 has 15 residues. Germline CDR1 reads ENHRY; CDR2 reads SYGVKD. The CDR3 DNA reads TGTGCCATCAGTGTATGGACAGGGGCTGGAAACACCATATATTTT. Protein product: CAISVWTGAGNTIYF.

The chain uses TRBV29-1 and TRBJ2-7; 7 nucleotides match TRBD2. The CDR3 has 15 amino acids. Germline V lookup: CDR1 SQVTM, CDR2 ANQGSEA. The ends lost 4 bases at V and 2 bases at J; junction bases unmatched: 11. The CDR3 DNA is TGCAGCGTTGCTTTTCACAGCGGGGTCACCTACGAGCAGTACTTC. As protein: CSVAFHSGVTYEQYF.

The rearrangement joins TRBV5-8 to TRBJ1-2; D uncertain. This CDR3 spans 15 amino acids. Between the trimmed V and J ends, which lost 0 bases and 3 bases, there was a span of 12 bases. Germline V gene lookup returns CDR1 SGHTS and CDR2 YDEGEE. CDR3 in amino acids: CASSLAWAEDYGYTF. The CDR3 nucleotides are TGTGCCAGCAGCTTGGCCTGGGCAGAGGACTATGGCTACACCTTC. Variable domain in full (rest from reference TRBV5-8 and TRBJ1-2): EAGVTQSPTHLIKTRGQQATLRCSPISGHTSVYWYQQALGLGLQFLLWYDEGEERNRGNFPPRFSGRQFPNYSSELNVNALELEDSALYLCASSLAWAEDYGYTFGSGTRLTVV.

In regard to this clone: Other DNA sequences in the same sample also yield this CDR3. The rearrangement joins TRBV19 to TRBJ2-1; no clear D gene. The V end was cut by 3 bases, the J end by 3 bases, with 9 bases between. CDR3 length: 14 residues. Germline V gene lookup returns CDR1 LNHDA and CDR2 SQIVND (reference sequence). DNA for the CDR3: TGTGCCAGTAGTATTCGCACTTACTACAATGAGCAGTTCTTC. Residues: CASSIRTYYNEQFF.

The chain links TRBV28 to TRBJ1-2; D is ambiguous. CDR1 is MDHEN and CDR2 is SYDVKM in the germline V gene. The CDR3 consists of 13 residues. Trimming left V 3 bases short and J 4 bases short, with 9 bases between. CDR3 nucleotides: TGTGCCAGCAGTTTCATGTCCCCCTATGGCTACACCTTC. Amino acid sequence: CASSFMSPYGYTF.

The rearrangement joins TRBV6-1 to TRBJ2-1; 9 nucleotides agree with TRBD1. This CDR3 contains 15 residues. CDR1 and CDR2 from the germline V gene are MNHNS and SASEGT. J gave up 5 bases and V 4 bases, and 6 bases lay outside the gene matches. CDR3 in amino acids: CASSAPRDRDNEQFF. The CDR3 region has the DNA TGTGCCAGCAGTGCTCCGCGGGACAGGGACAATGAGCAGTTCTTC.

The rearrangement uses TRBV9 and TRBJ2-3; 8 nucleotides agree with TRBD1. J gave up 2 bases and V 0 bases, and 5 bases lay outside the gene matches. The CDR3 has 16 amino acids. The germline V gene encodes CDR1 SGDLS and CDR2 YYNGEE. CDR3 nucleotides: TGTGCCAGCAGCGTAGCTGGGACAGGCCACACAGATACGCAGTATTTT. It is translated as CASSVAGTGHTDTQYF.

With regard to this clone: Other DNA sequences of this sample code for an identical CDR3. V usage is TRBV5-6 and J usage is TRBJ2-7; TRBD1 is a possible D gene (6 bases). The germline V gene encodes CDR1 SGHDT and CDR2 YYEEEE. This CDR3 comprises 13 residues. The V end lost 2 bases, the J end lost 4 bases, and 10 bases lay between the germline ends. The CDR3 DNA sequence: TGTGCCAGCAGCTTAGGGGGACGGTACGAGCAGTACTTC. Its translation is CASSLGGRYEQYF.

V usage is TRBV6-5 and J usage is TRBJ2-7; D is perhaps TRBD2 (7 bases). V was trimmed by 7 bases and J by 2 bases, leaving 12 bases between them. CDR1 and CDR2 from the germline V gene are MNHEY and SVGAGI. This CDR3 has 13 amino acids. The CDR3 sequence is CASKFGGPYEQYF. The CDR3 bases are TGTGCCAGCAAGTTCGGGGGGCCCTACGAGCAGTACTTC.

The J gene is TRBJ2-7, the V gene TRBV5-6, with TRBD1 matching 10 bases. V shed 2 bases, J shed 2 bases, and the junction held 7 bases outside the gene matches. Germline V gives CDR1 SGHDT, CDR2 YYEEEE. The CDR3 totals 16 residues. The CDR3 DNA reads TGTGCCAGCAGCTTACTGACAGGGGGCAGCACCTACGAGCAGTACTTC. Translation: CASSLLTGGSTYEQYF. The full variable domain, rest sourced from reference TRBV5-6 and TRBJ2-7, is DAGVTQSPTHLIKTRGQQVTLRCSPKSGHDTVSWYQQALGQGPQFIFQYYEEEERQRGNFPDRFSGHQFPNYSSELNVNALLLGDSALYLCASSLLTGGSTYEQYFGPGTRLTVT.